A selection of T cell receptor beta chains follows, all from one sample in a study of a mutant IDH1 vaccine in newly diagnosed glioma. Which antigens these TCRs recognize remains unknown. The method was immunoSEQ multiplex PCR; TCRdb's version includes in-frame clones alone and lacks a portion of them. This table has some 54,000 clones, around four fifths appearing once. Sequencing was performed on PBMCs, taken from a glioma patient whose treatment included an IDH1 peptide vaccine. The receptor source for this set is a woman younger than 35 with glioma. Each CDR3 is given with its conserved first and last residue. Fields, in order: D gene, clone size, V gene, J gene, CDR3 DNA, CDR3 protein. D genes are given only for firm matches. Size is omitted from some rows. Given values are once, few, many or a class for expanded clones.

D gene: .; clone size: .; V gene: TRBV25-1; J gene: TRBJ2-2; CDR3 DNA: TGTGCCAGCAGTGACCGGCAGGGGAACACCGGGGAGCTGTTTTTT; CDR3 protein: CASSDRQGNTGELFF
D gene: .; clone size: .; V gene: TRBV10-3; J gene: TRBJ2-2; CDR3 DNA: TGTGCCTCCGGAGGACGCACCGGGGAGCTGTTTTTT; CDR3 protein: CASGGRTGELFF
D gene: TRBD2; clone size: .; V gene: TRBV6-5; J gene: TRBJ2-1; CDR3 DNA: TGTGCCAGCAGTTACTCCCTAGCGGACTACAATGAGCAGTTCTTC; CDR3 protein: CASSYSLADYNEQFF
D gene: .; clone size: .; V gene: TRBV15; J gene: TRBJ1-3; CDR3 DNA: TGTGCCACCAGCAGCGGCAGGGGCTCTGGAAACACCATATATTTT; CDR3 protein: CATSSGRGSGNTIYF
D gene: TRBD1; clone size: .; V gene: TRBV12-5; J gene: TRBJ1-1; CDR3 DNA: TGTGCTAGTGGTTTGAACAGGGGGAACACTGAAGCTTTCTTT; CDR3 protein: CASGLNRGNTEAFF
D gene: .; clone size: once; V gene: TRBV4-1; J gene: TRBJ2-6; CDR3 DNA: TGCGCCACCTCCTCAGGGGCTGGGGCCAACGTCCTGACTTTC; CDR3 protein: CATSSGAGANVLTF
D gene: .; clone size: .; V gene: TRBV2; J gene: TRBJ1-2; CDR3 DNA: TGTGCCAGCACTTCCGGGACGCCCGGCTATGGCTACACCTTC; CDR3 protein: CASTSGTPGYGYTF
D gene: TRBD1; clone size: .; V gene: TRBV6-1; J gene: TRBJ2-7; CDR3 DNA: TGTGCCAGCTCCCTGGAACCGGGACAGCACGAGCAGTACTTC; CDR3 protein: CASSLEPGQHEQYF
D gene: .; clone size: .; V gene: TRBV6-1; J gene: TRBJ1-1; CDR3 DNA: TGTGCCATCCGGGACTGGGGTCCGGACACTGAAGCTTTCTTT; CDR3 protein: CAIRDWGPDTEAFF
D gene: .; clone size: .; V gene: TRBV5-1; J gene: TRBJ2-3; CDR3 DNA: TGCGCCAGCAGGGTTAAAGATACGCAGTATTTT; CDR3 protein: CASRVKDTQYF
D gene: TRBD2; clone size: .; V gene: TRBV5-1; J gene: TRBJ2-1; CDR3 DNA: TGCGCCAGCAGCTTGCTGTTAGCGGGAGGGCCTAATCAGGCTGAGCAGTTCTTC; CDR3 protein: CASSLLLAGGPNQAEQFF
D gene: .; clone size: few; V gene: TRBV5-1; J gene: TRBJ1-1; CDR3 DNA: TGCGCCAGCAGCTTGTGGGGGGGATTTGACACTGAAGCTTTCTTT; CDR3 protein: CASSLWGGFDTEAFF